A single sample is the source of the 21 T cell receptor beta chains below, sequenced in a study of regulatory T cells in long-lasting Graves disease. To make TCR beta libraries, researchers used iRepertoire HTBI primers and Arm-PCR of CDR3 regions. TCRdb processed the multiplex PCR reads anew with MiXCR; each CDR3 protein has one entry. This table has around 450,000 distinct CDR3 sequences, under 25% appearing once. Time point given: persistent/refractory GD, antithyroid drugs over 5 years with positive TRAb. Making the TCR library involved RNA that had been extracted from PBMCs. The material was peripheral blood mononuclear cells (PBMCs), obtained when the disease was refractory, from a patient treated with antithyroid drugs. These receptors originate from a female donor with Graves disease.

This chain connects TRBV3-1 to TRBJ2-7; no reliable D call. This CDR3 region has 15 residues. V was pared by 3 bases and J by 4 bases, with 16 bases between. CDR1 is LGHDT, CDR2 YNNKEL, per germline (reference sequence). CDR3 sequence: CASSQTLGTGYEQYF. Written as DNA, the CDR3 is TGTGCCAGCAGCCAGACCCTAGGTACCGGGTACGAGCAGTACTTC.

This clonotype appeared a few times. The chain links TRBV7-2 to TRBJ2-2; D gene ambiguous. Trimming removed 1 base from V and 6 bases from J, with 9 bases in between. CDR3 length: 14 residues. The germline CDR1 and CDR2 sequences are SGHTA and FQGNSA. The CDR3 DNA reads TGTGCCAGCAGCTTAGGTGTCTCGGCCGGGGAGCTGTTTTTT. Protein product: CASSLGVSAGELFF.

This clonotype showed up just a few times. The DNA of the CDR3 is TGTGCCAGCAGTCCTCAAGGGACAGGGTATTATGGCTACACCTTC. It encodes CASSPQGTGYYGYTF. The genes are TRBV27 and TRBJ1-2; 9 bases map to TRBD1. The CDR3 contains 15 residues. Trimming cost V 5 bases and J 5 bases; bases outside gene matches: 9. Germline lookup yields CDR1 MNHEY and CDR2 SMNVEV (reference sequence).

Turning to this clonotype: One end of the junction varies from germline; a read error may be responsible. This rearrangement joins TRBV29-1 to TRBJ1-3, with D maybe TRBD1 (6 bases). Germline CDR1 reads SQVTM; CDR2 reads ANQGSEA. CDR3 length: 14 amino acids. CDR3 nucleotide sequence: TGCAGCGCCCGAGGGGGGATCGTTGGAACCACCATATATTTT. Translating gives CSARGGIVGTTIYF.

There are many counts of this clonotype. This chain links TRBV27 with TRBJ2-5; no firm D call. With 5 bases removed from V and 5 bases from J, the gap between germline ends came to 12 bases. The CDR3 is 13 residues long. CDR1 is MNHEY and CDR2 is SMNVEV in the germline V gene (reference sequence). This CDR3 reads CASSQRLWETQYF. The DNA for the CDR3 is TGTGCCAGCAGTCAAAGACTGTGGGAGACCCAGTACTTC.

Ten or more counts support this clonotype. The chain couples TRBV27 to TRBJ2-5; 9 nucleotides match TRBD2. Per germline, CDR1 MNHEY and CDR2 SMNVEV (reference sequence). The CDR3 is made up of 16 amino acids. V shed 4 bases and J 5 bases; nucleotides not matched to a gene: 11. Here the CDR3 DNA reads TGTGCCAGCAGTTCCTTAGCGGGAGCGGGTCGGGAGACCCAGTACTTC. It encodes CASSSLAGAGRETQYF.

This clonotype was found many times. The chain has TRBV28 and TRBJ2-7; D ambiguous. V lost 3 bases, J lost 6 bases, and 12 bases lay in between. The CDR3 runs to 13 residues. Germline V gene sequence: CDR1 MDHEN, CDR2 SYDVKM. The CDR3 sequence is CASSLGGSAEQYF. CDR3 nucleotides: TGTGCCAGCAGTTTGGGTGGATCGGCCGAGCAGTACTTC.

This clonotype was counted ten times or more. The rearrangement joins TRBV6-1 to TRBJ2-5; 7 nucleotides align to TRBD2. CDR1 MNHNS and CDR2 SASEGT come from the germline V gene. This CDR3 region has 17 residues. The ends lost 6 bases at V and 5 bases at J; junction bases unmatched: 18. This CDR3 reads CASSQSGIAGGGETQYF. The DNA of the CDR3 is TGTGCCAGCAGCCAATCCGGGATAGCGGGCGGTGGGGAGACCCAGTACTTC.

J is TRBJ2-2 and V is TRBV28; D is uncertain. V shed 11 bases and J shed 1 base, with 14 bases lying between them. CDR3 size: 14 residues. From germline, CDR1 is MDHEN and CDR2 SYDVKM. The CDR3 nucleotides are TGTGCCGGCCAGAATAGGATGAACACCGGGGAGCTGTTTTTT. Translated: CAGQNRMNTGELFF.

This clonotype came up many times. V usage is TRBV12-3 or TRBV12-4 and J usage is TRBJ2-7, with 12 bases matching TRBD2. This CDR3 has 16 residues. J lost 2 bases, V lost 5 bases, and 7 bases had no gene match. CDR3 loop: CASSGPTSGGAYEQYF. The CDR3 region has the DNA TGTGCCAGCAGTGGGCCGACTAGCGGGGGAGCCTACGAGCAGTACTTC.

J is TRBJ2-7 and V is TRBV7-2, with 7 nucleotides matching TRBD1. The CDR3 spans 12 residues. J was trimmed by 6 bases and V by 5 bases; bases with no gene match: 4. Germline V lookup: CDR1 SGHTA, CDR2 FQGNSA. The CDR3 DNA sequence: TGTGCCAGCAGCCCTTACAGGGGCGAGCAGTACTTC. This sequence encodes CASSPYRGEQYF.

The chain carries TRBV28 and TRBJ2-5; 15 bases map to TRBD2. The CDR3 has 18 residues. CDR1 and CDR2 (germline): MDHEN, SYDVKM. Trimming removed 3 bases from V and 3 bases from J; junction bases left unmatched: 8. The CDR3 nucleotides read TGTGCCAGCAGTTTTCCGGGACTAGCGGGGGGAATTAAAGAGACCCAGTACTTC. This translates into CASSFPGLAGGIKETQYF.

This clonotype was seen repeatedly, ten times or more. The CDR3 sequence is CASSFGVLAEAFF. The CDR3 DNA follows: TGTGCCAGCAGCTTCGGAGTTCTCGCTGAAGCTTTCTTT. The genes are TRBV11-1 and TRBJ1-1; no reliable D call. Between the trimmed V and J ends, which lost 3 bases and 6 bases, there was a span of 11 bases. The CDR3 extends over 13 amino acids. Germline V gene sequence: CDR1 SGHAT, CDR2 FQDESV (reference sequence).

The sample holds one count of this clonotype. CDR3 coding DNA: TGTGCCAGCAGCGTTTTTGGGGGACTTGCTGGGGCCAACGTCCTGACTTTC. It encodes CASSVFGGLAGANVLTF. This sequence joins TRBV7-3 and TRBJ2-6; D is possibly TRBD2 (6 bases). The V end lost 5 bases, the J end lost 2 bases, and 16 bases lay between the germline ends. This CDR3 is built from 17 residues. Per germline, CDR1 SGHTA and CDR2 FQGTGA.

This clonotype is a singleton in its sample. This sequence joins TRBV20-1 and TRBJ2-7, with 11 bases matching TRBD2. The CDR3 is made up of 15 amino acids. V lost 1 base to trimming and J lost 1 base; unmatched junction nucleotides: 3. Germline V gene data show CDR1 as DFQATT and CDR2 as SNEGSKA (reference sequence). DNA of the CDR3: TGCAGTGCTAGAGCTACTAGCGGGAGTTCCTACGAGCAGTACTTC. Translating gives CSARATSGSSYEQYF.

Many counts were recorded for this clonotype. The rearrangement joins TRBV24-1 to TRBJ2-7, with D maybe TRBD1 (5 bases). CDR3 size: 12 residues. The V gene's germline CDR1 is KGHDR and CDR2 SFDVKD. Trimming pared 4 bases from V and 3 bases from J, leaving 6 bases between. The CDR3 coding sequence is TGTGCCACCAGTGAGCAGGGCTACGAGCAGTACTTC. It encodes CATSEQGYEQYF.

The V and J genes are TRBV5-4 and TRBJ1-2; 11 bases align to TRBD1. Looked up from germline, CDR1 is SGHNT and CDR2 is YYREEE (reference sequence). The CDR3 spans 16 residues. With V trimmed by 5 bases and J by 0 bases, 6 bases remained unmatched. CDR3 nucleotides: TGTGCCAGCAGACCGGACAGGGGGCTCTCTAACTATGGCTACACCTTC. Translating gives CASRPDRGLSNYGYTF.

This clonotype has ten or more counts. V is TRBV6-2 or TRBV6-3 and J is TRBJ2-1; perhaps TRBD2 as D (6 bases). The ends were cut back, 0 bases at V and 6 bases at J, with 15 bases in the middle. Germline assignment: CDR1 MNHEY and CDR2 SVGEGT. The CDR3 spans 16 residues. CDR3 sequence reads: CASSYSAGTTPNEQFF. The CDR3 DNA is TGTGCCAGCAGTTACTCGGCGGGAACCACCCCCAATGAGCAGTTCTTC.

The table lists this clonotype with many counts. The chain employs TRBV6-2 or TRBV6-3 and TRBJ2-7, with D perhaps given as TRBD1 or TRBD2 (5 bases each). Germline V CDR1 and CDR2: MNHEY, SVGEGT. Trimming shortened V by 2 bases and J by 7 bases, and 12 bases separated the two germline ends. The CDR3 consists of 13 residues. The CDR3 reads CASSYGTALEQYF. The CDR3 region has the DNA TGTGCCAGCAGTTACGGGACGGCGTTGGAGCAGTACTTC.

With regard to this clonotype: A far larger clone lies a single base away; this is likely a read error. The CDR3 end shows no conserved phenylalanine or tryptophan, and so a read error is likely. J is TRBJ2-5 and V is TRBV6-9; D not certain. Germline V gives CDR1 MNHGY, CDR2 SVAAGI. V was pared by 3 bases and J by 2 bases, with 7 bases between. This CDR3 contains 13 residues. The CDR3 bases are TGTGCCAGCAGTTACTCACGACAAGAGACCCAGTACCTC. Translating gives CASSYSRQETQYL.

Ten or more counts support this clonotype. The chain is built from TRBV5-8 and TRBJ1-2, with 7 positions matching TRBD1. Germline CDR1 is SGHTS and CDR2 is YDEGEE. This CDR3 is 12 amino acids long. The J segment lost 8 bases and the V segment lost 6 bases, leaving 7 bases of the junction unmatched. CDR3 bases: TGTGCCAGCAACTGGGACAGAGAGGGCTACACCTTC. This translates into CASNWDREGYTF.